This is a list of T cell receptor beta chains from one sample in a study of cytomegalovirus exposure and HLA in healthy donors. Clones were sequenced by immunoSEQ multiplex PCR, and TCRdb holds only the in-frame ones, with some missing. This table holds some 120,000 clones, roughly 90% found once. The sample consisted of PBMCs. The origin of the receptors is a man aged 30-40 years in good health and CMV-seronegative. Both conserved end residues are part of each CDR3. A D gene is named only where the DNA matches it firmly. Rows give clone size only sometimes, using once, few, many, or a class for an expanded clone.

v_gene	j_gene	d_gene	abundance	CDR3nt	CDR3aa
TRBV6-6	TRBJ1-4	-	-	TGTGCCACCCTTGCAACTAATGAAAAACTGTTTTTT	CATLATNEKLFF
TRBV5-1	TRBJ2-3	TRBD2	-	TGCGCCAGCAGCCCCCCCTTAACTAGCGGGAGTACCACAGATACGCAGTATTTT	CASSPPLTSGSTTDTQYF
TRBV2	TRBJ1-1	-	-	TGTGCCAGCAGTGAAAGGACACCCGAGAAGGCTTTCTTT	CASSERTPEKAFF
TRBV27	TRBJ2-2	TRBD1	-	TGTGCCAGCAGTTTTGGGACAGGGGGAACCGGGGAGCTGTTTTTT	CASSFGTGGTGELFF
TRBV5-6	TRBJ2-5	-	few	TGTGCCAGCAGCTTTGGTGGAGGGGTGGAGACCCAGTACTTC	CASSFGGGVETQYF
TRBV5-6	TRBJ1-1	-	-	TGTGCCAGCAGCCCGCAAGGGAGTGGCACTGAAGCTTTCTTT	CASSPQGSGTEAFF
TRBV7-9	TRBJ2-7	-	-	TGTGCCAGCAGCTCTACCCGACTAGGCTCCTACGAGCAGTACTTC	CASSSTRLGSYEQYF
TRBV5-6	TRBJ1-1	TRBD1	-	TGTGCCAGCAGCCCTCCCTTTTCCGGGACAGGGGCTAACACTGAAGCTTTCTTT	CASSPPFSGTGANTEAFF
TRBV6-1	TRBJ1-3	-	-	TGTGCCAGCAGTGAAAGGGGGTCTGGAAACACCATATATTTT	CASSERGSGNTIYF
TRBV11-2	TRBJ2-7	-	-	TGTGCCAGCAGCTTATCGCGCTCGTCTTCAGGGATCTTC	CASSLSRSSSGIF
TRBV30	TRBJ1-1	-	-	TGTGCCTGGAGTCCGCGGGCTGAAGCTTTCTTT	CAWSPRAEAFF
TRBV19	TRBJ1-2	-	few	TGTGCCAGTAGTATCTTTCGACTGATGAACTATGGCTACACCTTC	CASSIFRLMNYGYTF
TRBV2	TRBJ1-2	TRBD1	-	TGTGCCAGCAGTGAAGGACAGGGTCTTAGCTACACCTTC	CASSEGQGLSYTF
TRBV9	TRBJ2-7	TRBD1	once	TGTGCCAGCAGCGGTGCCGGGACAGGGGGCTACGAGCAGTACTTC	CASSGAGTGGYEQYF
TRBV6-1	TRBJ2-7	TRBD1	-	TGTGCCGCGAGGACAGGTCCTTACGAGCAGTACTTC	CAARTGPYEQYF
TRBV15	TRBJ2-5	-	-	TGTGCCACCAGCAGAGTAGGGACTCGGGGGACCCAGTACTTC	CATSRVGTRGTQYF
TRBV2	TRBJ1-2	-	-	TGTGCCAGCAGTGAAATTCTCTATGGCTACACCTTC	CASSEILYGYTF
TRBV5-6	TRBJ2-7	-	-	TGTGCCAGCAGCTTGGGACGCATACGGGTATACGAGCAGTACTTC	CASSLGRIRVYEQYF
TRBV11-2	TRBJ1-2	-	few	TGTGCCAGCAGCTTAGGACAACAGGGTCCTTATGGCTACACCTTC	CASSLGQQGPYGYTF
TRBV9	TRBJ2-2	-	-	TGTGCCAGTACCGGGACAAACACCGGGGAGCTGTTTTTT	CASTGTNTGELFF
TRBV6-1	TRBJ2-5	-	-	TGTGCCAGCAGTGCTAACCAAGAGACCCAGTACTTC	CASSANQETQYF
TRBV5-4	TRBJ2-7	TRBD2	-	TGTGCCAGCAGCATACGGACTAGCTCGGTCCACGAGCAGTACTTC	CASSIRTSSVHEQYF
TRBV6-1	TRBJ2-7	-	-	TGTGCCAGCAGGTTATTTACCTACGAGCAGTACTTC	CASRLFTYEQYF
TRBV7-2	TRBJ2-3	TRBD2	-	TGTGCCAGCAGCTCTGGGAGGGCCTCGGTAGCGCAGTATTTT	CASSSGRASVAQYF
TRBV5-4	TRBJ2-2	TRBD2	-	TGTGCCAGCAGCCTCGGGACTAGCGGAGGGGGCGGGGAGCTGTTTTTT	CASSLGTSGGGGELFF
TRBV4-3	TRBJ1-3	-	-	TGCGCCAGCAGCCAAGATCTCCGGACAACCAACTCTGGAAACACCATATATTTT	CASSQDLRTTNSGNTIYF
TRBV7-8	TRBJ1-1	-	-	TGTGCCAGCAGCACCAGGGTGAACGGTGAAGCTTTCTTT	CASSTRVNGEAFF
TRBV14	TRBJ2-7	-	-	TGTGCCAGCAGCCAAATGGCCCGGGGATGGAGGGCCGAGCAGTACTTC	CASSQMARGWRAEQYF
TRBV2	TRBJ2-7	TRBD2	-	TGTGCCAGCAGGCCTAGCGGGTCCTTATCCTACGAGCAGTACTTC	CASRPSGSLSYEQYF
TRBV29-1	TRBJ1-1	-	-	TGCAGCGTTGAAGATCTTGGGGGCGACCCTGAAGCTTTCTTT	CSVEDLGGDPEAFF
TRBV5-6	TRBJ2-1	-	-	TGTGCCAGCAGCTTTACGGGAGTAAGAGGATACAATGAGCAGTTCTTC	CASSFTGVRGYNEQFF
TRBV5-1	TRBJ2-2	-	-	TGCGCCAGCAGCTTAGCGACCCTGAACACCGGGGAGCTGTTTTTT	CASSLATLNTGELFF
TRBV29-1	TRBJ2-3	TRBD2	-	TGCAGCGTGGGGGGACTAGCCGGCACAGATACGCAGTATTTT	CSVGGLAGTDTQYF
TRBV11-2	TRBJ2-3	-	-	TGTGCCAGCAGCTTAGATTACAGGGAACCTAGCACAGATACGCAGTATTTT	CASSLDYREPSTDTQYF
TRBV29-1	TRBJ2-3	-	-	TGCAGCGTTGGGCAGGGGATAACAGATACGCAGTATTTT	CSVGQGITDTQYF
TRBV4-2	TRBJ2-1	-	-	TGTGCCAGCAGCCAAGAGGGGGCTAGCGGTTACAATGAGCAGTTCTTC	CASSQEGASGYNEQFF
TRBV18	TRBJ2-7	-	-	TGTGCCAGCTCACCAATGGGAGTCGAGCAGTACTTC	CASSPMGVEQYF
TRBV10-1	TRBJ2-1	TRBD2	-	TGCGCCAGCAGTGAGTCGAGCGGGAGCGGTGAGCAGTTCTTC	CASSESSGSGEQFF
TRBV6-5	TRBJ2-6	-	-	TGTGCCAGCAGTCGAACAGGATCTGGGGCCAACGTCCTGACTTTC	CASSRTGSGANVLTF
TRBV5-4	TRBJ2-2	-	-	TGTGCCAGCAGTCGTCCCGGGGGACCGAACACCGGGGAGCTGTTTTTT	CASSRPGGPNTGELFF
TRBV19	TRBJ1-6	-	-	TGTGCCAGTAGTTACTACGGTCTACCCCTCCACTTT	CASSYYGLPLHF
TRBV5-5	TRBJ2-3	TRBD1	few	TGTGCCAGCAGCTTACGAACAGGGGGAAGCACAGATACGCAGTATTTT	CASSLRTGGSTDTQYF
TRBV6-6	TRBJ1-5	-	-	TGTGCCAGCATGCGAGGCAGCGATCAGCCCCAGCATTTT	CASMRGSDQPQHF
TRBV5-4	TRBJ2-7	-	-	TGTGCCAGCAGCATAGGAGCCTACGAGCAGTACTTC	CASSIGAYEQYF
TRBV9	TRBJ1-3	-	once	TGTGCCAGCAGTAAATTCGGGTCTGAAGGAAACACCATATATTTT	CASSKFGSEGNTIYF
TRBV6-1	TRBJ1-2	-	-	TGTGCCAGCAGTGAATCGACAGTAGCAGTTTGGGGCTACACCTTC	CASSESTVAVWGYTF
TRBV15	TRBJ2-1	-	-	TGTGCCACCAGCTCGACAGTCTACAATGAGCAGTTCTTC	CATSSTVYNEQFF
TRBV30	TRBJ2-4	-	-	TGTGCCTGGCTGCCTGTCGGAGGGGCCAAAAACATTCAGTACTTC	CAWLPVGGAKNIQYF
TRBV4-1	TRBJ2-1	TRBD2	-	TGCGCCAGCAGCCAAGATCGATCCCTAGCGGGAGATTACAATGAGCAGTTCTTC	CASSQDRSLAGDYNEQFF
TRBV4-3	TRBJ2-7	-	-	TGCGCCAGCAGTCCAGGGTCCAGCTCCTACGAGCAGTACTTC	CASSPGSSSYEQYF
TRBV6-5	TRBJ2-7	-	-	TGTGCCAGCAGTTACTCGAGGGACTACGAGCAGTACTTC	CASSYSRDYEQYF
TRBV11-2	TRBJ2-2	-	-	TGTGCCAGCAAACCCGAGTCCGGGAACACCGGGGAGCTGTTTTTT	CASKPESGNTGELFF
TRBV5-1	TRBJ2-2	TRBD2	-	TGCGCCAGCAGCGTAACTAGCGACACCGGGGAGCTGTTTTTT	CASSVTSDTGELFF
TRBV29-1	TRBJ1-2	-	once	TGCAGCGTTGAAGAGCCGGTCATCTTCTTC	CSVEEPVIFF
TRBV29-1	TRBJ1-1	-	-	TGCAGCGGGGGACTTATGAACACTGAAGCTTTCTTT	CSGGLMNTEAFF
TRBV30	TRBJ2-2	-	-	TGTGCCTGGATCACCGGGAACACCGGGGAGCTGTTTTTT	CAWITGNTGELFF
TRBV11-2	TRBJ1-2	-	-	TGTGCCAGCAGTCCTACTAATTGGGGGGATGGCTACACCTTC	CASSPTNWGDGYTF